The present entry profiles one T cell receptor beta chain with its context. Antigen: not known. These data are taken from a study of cytomegalovirus exposure and HLA in healthy donors. Study-wide background: Earlier results showed almost 120 million unique TCR beta sequences derived from about 179 million T cells. Clustering assigned 70% to 90% of the roughly 400 genotyped donors to the Caucasian-associated ancestry cluster. Findings and limits, study-wide: Later genetic work tied a missense DCLRE1C variant to beta-chain V and J trimming.

Healthy donors of bone marrow made up the group. Germline lookup yields CDR1 LNHNV and CDR2 YYDKDF (reference sequence). J was trimmed by 6 bases and V by 5 bases; bases with no gene match: 7. The CDR3 runs to 15 residues. This PCR relied on a set of 60 Vbeta primers and 13 Jbeta primers. The protocol was immunoSEQ multiplex PCR, while the TCRdb copy is restricted to in-frame clones and leaves out a portion. The sample contains 90,000 to 110,000 clones, approximately 80% of which appear only once. The receptor comes from a woman in her 30s in good health and CMV-seronegative. The J gene is TRBJ1-4, the V gene TRBV15, with 9 bases identical to TRBD1. Sequencing input: PBMCs. CDR3 residues: CATSAGTGRDEKLFF. The CDR3 DNA follows: TGTGCCACCAGCGCCGGGACAGGGAGGGATGAAAAACTGTTTTTT.